This T cell receptor (beta chain) comes out of a study of T cell responses to AZD1222 COVID-19 vaccine. Across the study: Second doses were pooled across both intervals (about 4 or about 12 weeks).

Notes on the study in general: Sampled repertoires all dated from after the peak T cell response. Donor demographics were predominantly white British with a female majority; clonal diversity may be underestimated.

In the case of this clone: The antigen is unknown.

With 3 bases removed from V and 1 base from J, the gap between germline ends came to 6 bases. The CDR3 loop spans 13 amino acids. Looked up from germline, CDR1 is LGHNT and CDR2 is FRNRAP. Sequenced by immunoSEQ multiplex PCR; TCRdb stores in-frame clones only, minus some. Here the sample spans under 150,000 clones, 90% being singletons. This sequence originates from an adult in good health. Sequenced material: peripheral blood, taken on day 0 of AZD1222 vaccination. J is TRBJ2-5 and V is TRBV12-5; D is unresolved. This CDR3 is CASGFNSQETQYF. For the CDR3, the DNA is TGTGCTAGTGGTTTTAACAGCCAAGAGACCCAGTACTTC.